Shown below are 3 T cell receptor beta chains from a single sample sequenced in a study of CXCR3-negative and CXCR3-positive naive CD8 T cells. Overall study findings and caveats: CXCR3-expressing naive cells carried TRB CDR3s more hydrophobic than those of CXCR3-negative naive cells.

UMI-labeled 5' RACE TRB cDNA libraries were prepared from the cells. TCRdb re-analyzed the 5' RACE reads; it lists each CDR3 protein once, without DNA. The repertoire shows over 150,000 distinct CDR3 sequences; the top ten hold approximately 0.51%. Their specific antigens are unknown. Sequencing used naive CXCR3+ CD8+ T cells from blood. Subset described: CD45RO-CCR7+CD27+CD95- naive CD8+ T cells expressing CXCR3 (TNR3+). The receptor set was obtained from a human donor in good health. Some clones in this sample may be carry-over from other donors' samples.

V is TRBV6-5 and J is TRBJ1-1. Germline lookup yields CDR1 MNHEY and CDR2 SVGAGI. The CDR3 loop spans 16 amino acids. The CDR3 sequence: CASLSKETDKNTEAFF.

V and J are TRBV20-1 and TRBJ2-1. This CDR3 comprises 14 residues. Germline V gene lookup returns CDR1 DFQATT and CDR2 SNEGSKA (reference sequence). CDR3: CSARDLQGYNEQFF.

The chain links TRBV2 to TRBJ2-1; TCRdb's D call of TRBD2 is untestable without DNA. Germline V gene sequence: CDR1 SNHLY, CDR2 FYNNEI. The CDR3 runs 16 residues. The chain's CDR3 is CASSILAARGVYEQFF. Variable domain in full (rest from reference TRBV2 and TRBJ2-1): EPEVTQTPSHQVTQMGQEVILRCVPISNHLYFYWYRQILGQKVEFLVSFYNNEISEKSEIFDDQFSVERPDGSNFTLKIRSTKLEDSAMYFCASSILAARGVYEQFFGPGTRLTVL.